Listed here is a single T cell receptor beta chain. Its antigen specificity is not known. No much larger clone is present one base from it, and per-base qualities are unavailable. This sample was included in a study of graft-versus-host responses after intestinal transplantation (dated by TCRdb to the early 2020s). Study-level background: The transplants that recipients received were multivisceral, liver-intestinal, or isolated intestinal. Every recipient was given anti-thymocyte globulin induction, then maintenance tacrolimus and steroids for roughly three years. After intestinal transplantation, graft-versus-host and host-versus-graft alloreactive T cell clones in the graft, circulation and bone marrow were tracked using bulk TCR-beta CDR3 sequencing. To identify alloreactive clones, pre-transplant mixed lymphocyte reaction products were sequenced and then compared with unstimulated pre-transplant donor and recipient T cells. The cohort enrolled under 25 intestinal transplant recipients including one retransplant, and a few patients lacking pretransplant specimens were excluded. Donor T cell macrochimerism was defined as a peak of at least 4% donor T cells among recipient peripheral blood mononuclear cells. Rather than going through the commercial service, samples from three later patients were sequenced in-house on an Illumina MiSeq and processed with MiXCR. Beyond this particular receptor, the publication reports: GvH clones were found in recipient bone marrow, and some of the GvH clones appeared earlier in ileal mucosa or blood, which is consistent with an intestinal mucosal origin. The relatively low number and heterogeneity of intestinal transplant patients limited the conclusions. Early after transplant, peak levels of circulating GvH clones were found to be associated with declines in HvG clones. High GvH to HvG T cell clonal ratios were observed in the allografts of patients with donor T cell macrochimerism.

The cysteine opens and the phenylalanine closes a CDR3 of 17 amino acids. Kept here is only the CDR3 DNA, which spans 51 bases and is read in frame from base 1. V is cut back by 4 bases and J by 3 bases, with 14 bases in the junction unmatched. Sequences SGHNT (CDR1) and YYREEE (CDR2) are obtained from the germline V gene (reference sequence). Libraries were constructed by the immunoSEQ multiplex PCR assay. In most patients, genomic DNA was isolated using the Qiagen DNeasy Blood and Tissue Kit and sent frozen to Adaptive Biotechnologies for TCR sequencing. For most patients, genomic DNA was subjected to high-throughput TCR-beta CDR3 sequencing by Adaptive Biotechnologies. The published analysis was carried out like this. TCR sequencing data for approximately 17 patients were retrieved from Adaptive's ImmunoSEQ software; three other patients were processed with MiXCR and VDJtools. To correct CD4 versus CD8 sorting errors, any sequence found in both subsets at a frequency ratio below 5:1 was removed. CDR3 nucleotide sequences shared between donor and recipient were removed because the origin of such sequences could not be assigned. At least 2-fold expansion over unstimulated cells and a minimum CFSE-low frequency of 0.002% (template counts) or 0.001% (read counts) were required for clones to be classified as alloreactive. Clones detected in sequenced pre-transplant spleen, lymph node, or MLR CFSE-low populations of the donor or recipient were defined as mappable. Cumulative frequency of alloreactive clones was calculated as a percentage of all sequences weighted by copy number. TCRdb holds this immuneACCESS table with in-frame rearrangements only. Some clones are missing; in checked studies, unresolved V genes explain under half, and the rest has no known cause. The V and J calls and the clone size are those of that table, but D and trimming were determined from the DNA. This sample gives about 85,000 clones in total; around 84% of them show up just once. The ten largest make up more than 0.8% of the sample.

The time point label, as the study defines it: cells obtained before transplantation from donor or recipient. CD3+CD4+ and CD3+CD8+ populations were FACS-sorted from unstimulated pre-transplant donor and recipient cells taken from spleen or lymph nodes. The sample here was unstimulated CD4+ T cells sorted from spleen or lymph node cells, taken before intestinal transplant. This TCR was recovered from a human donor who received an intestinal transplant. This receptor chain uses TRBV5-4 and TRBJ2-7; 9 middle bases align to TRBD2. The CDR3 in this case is CASSPGGAGGLHYEQYF. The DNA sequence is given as TGTGCCAGCAGCCCCGGTGGGGCGGGGGGGCTTCACTACGAGCAGTACTTC. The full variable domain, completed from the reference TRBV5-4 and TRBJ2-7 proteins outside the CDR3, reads ETGVTQSPTHLIKTRGQQVTLRCSSQSGHNTVSWYQQALGQGPQFIFQYYREEENGRGNFPPRFSGLQFPNYSSELNVNALELDDSALYLCASSPGGAGGLHYEQYFGPGTRLTVT.